The TCR beta chain under discussion was sequenced for a study of regulatory T cells in long-lasting Graves disease. Noted time point: persistent/refractory GD, antithyroid drugs over 5 years with positive TRAb. From PBMCs, RNA was extracted and then used to make the TCR library. Broader study findings: More public clonotypes were shared by persistent patients (about 2,700) than by new patients (around 990).

In the case of this clonotype: What it binds is not known.

Germline V gives CDR1 DFQATT, CDR2 SNEGSKA (reference sequence). This CDR3 contains 16 residues. Trimming cost V 2 bases and J 6 bases; bases outside gene matches: 15. Building the TCR beta libraries relied on iRepertoire HTBI primers, and CDR3 regions underwent Arm-PCR. TCRdb fed the multiplex PCR reads into MiXCR, producing one record per CDR3 protein. The sample contains about 660,000 distinct CDR3 sequences, roughly 30% of which appear only once. The clonotype originates from a female donor with Graves disease. The source was peripheral blood mononuclear cells (PBMCs), collected when the disease was refractory, from a patient treated with antithyroid drugs. The rearrangement joins TRBV20-1 to TRBJ2-7; 8 bases line up with TRBD1. CDR3 protein: CSARQGGQGRRLEQYF. The CDR3, as DNA: TGCAGTGCTAGACAGGGCGGACAGGGAAGGCGCCTCGAGCAGTACTTC.